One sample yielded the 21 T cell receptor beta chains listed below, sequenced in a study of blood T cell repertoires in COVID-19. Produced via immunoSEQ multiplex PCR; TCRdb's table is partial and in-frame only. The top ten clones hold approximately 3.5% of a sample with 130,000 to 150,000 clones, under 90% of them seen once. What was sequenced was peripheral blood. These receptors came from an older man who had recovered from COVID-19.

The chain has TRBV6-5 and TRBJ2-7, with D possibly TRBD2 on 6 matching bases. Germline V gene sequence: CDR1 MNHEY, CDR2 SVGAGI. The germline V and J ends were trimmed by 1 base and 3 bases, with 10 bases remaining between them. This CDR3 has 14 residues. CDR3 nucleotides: TGTGCCAGCAGTTACTTGGACGGGAGCTACGAGCAGTACTTC. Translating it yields CASSYLDGSYEQYF.

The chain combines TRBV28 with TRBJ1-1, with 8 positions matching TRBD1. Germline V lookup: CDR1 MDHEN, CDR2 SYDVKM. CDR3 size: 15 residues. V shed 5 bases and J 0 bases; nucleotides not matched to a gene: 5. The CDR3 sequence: CASSPRTGLNTEAFF. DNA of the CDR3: TGTGCCAGCAGTCCAAGGACAGGGTTGAACACTGAAGCTTTCTTT.

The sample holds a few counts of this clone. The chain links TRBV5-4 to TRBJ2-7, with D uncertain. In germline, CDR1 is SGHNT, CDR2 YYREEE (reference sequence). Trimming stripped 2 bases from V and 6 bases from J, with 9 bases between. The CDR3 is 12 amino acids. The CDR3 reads CASSFGLSEQYF. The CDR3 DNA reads TGTGCCAGCAGCTTCGGTCTATCCGAGCAGTACTTC. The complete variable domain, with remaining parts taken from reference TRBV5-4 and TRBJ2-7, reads ETGVTQSPTHLIKTRGQQVTLRCSSQSGHNTVSWYQQALGQGPQFIFQYYREEENGRGNFPPRFSGLQFPNYSSELNVNALELDDSALYLCASSFGLSEQYFGPGTRLTVT.

The CDR3 loop reads CASSWTTGVNEKLFF. CDR3 in DNA: TGTGCCAGCAGCTGGACGACAGGGGTGAATGAAAAACTGTTTTTT. The genes are TRBV5-8 and TRBJ1-4; 8 positions agree with TRBD1. The CDR3 totals 15 residues. Losses at the gene ends were 3 bases for V and 5 bases for J; bases not matched to a gene: 6. The germline V gene encodes CDR1 SGHTS and CDR2 YDEGEE. The complete variable domain, with remaining parts taken from reference TRBV5-8 and TRBJ1-4, reads EAGVTQSPTHLIKTRGQQATLRCSPISGHTSVYWYQQALGLGLQFLLWYDEGEERNRGNFPPRFSGRQFPNYSSELNVNALELEDSALYLCASSWTTGVNEKLFFGSGTQLSVL.

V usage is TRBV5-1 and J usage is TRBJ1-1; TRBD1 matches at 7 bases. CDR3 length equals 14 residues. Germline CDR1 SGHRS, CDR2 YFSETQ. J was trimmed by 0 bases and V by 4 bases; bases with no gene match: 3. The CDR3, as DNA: TGCGCCAGCAGCACAGGGGACCTGAACACTGAAGCTTTCTTT. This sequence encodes CASSTGDLNTEAFF.

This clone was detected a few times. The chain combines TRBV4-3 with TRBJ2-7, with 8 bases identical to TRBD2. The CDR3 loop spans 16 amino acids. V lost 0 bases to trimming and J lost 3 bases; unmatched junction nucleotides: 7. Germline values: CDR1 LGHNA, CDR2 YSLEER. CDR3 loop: CASSQDAAGAFYEQYF. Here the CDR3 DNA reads TGCGCCAGCAGCCAAGATGCAGCGGGAGCTTTCTACGAGCAGTACTTC.

The CDR3 DNA sequence: TGCAGCGTCGTGGGACAGAACACTGAAGCTTTCTTT. This encodes CSVVGQNTEAFF. The chain combines TRBV29-1 with TRBJ1-1; the D gene is possibly TRBD1 (6 bases). Per the germline V gene, CDR1 is SQVTM and CDR2 is ANQGSEA. The CDR3 contains 12 residues. V was clipped by 6 bases and J by 1 base, with 9 bases between them.

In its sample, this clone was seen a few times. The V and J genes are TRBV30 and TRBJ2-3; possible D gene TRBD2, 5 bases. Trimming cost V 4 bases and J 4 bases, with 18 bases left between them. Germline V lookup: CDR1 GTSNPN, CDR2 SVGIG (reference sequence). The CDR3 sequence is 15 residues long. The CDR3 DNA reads TGTGCCTGGAAACCACGTGAGGACGGGGCAGATACGCAGTATTTT. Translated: CAWKPREDGADTQYF.

The CDR3 DNA sequence: TGCGCCAGCAGCTTGGAGGGGCGCAGGTCCGAGACCCAGTACTTC. Translation: CASSLEGRRSETQYF. The rearrangement uses TRBV5-1 and TRBJ2-5; weak D call: TRBD1 (5 bases). V was pared by 0 bases and J by 5 bases, with 14 bases between. The CDR3 has 15 amino acids. Germline loops: CDR1 SGHRS, CDR2 YFSETQ. The full variable domain, completed using reference TRBV5-1 and TRBJ2-5, is KAGVTQTPRYLIKTRGQQVTLSCSPISGHRSVSWYQQTPGQGLQFLFEYFSETQRNKGNFPGRFSGRQFSNSRSEMNVSTLELGDSALYLCASSLEGRRSETQYFGPGTRLLVL.

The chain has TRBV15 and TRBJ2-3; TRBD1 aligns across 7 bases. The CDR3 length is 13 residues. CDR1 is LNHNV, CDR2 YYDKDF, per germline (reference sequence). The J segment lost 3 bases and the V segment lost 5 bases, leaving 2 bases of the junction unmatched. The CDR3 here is CATSWGQTDTQYF. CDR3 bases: TGTGCCACCAGCTGGGGACAGACAGATACGCAGTATTTT.

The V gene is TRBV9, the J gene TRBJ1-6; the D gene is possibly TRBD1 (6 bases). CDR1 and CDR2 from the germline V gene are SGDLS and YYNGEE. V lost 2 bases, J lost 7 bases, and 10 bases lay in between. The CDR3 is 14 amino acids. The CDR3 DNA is TGTGCCAGCAGCGTCACAGGGATAAATTCACCCCTCCACTTT. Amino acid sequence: CASSVTGINSPLHF.

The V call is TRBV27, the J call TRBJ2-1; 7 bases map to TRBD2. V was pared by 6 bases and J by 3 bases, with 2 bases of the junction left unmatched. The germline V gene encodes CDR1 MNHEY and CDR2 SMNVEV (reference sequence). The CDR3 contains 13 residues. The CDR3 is CASRRGVYNEQFF. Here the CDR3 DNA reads TGTGCCAGCAGACGGGGGGTCTACAATGAGCAGTTCTTC.

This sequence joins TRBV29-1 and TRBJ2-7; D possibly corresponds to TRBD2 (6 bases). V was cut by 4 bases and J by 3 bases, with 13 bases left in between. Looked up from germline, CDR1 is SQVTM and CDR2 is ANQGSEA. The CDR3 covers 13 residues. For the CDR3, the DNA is TGCAGCGTTGTGACCGGGACTGGCTACGAGCAGTACTTC. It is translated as CSVVTGTGYEQYF.

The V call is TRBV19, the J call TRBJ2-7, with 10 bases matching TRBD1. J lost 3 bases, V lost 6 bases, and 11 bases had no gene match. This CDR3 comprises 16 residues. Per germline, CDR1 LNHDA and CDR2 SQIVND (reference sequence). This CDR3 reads CASSSPRDRGGYEQYF. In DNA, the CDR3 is TGTGCCAGTAGCAGCCCTAGGGACAGGGGTGGCTACGAGCAGTACTTC.

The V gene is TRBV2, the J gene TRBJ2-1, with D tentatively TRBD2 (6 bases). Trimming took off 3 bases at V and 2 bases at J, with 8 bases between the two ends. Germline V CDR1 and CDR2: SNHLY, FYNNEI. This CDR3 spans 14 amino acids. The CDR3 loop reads CASSDSSAYNEQFF. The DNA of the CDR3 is TGTGCCAGCAGTGATTCTAGCGCCTACAATGAGCAGTTCTTC. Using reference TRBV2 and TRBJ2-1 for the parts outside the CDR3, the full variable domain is EPEVTQTPSHQVTQMGQEVILRCVPISNHLYFYWYRQILGQKVEFLVSFYNNEISEKSEIFDDQFSVERPDGSNFTLKIRSTKLEDSAMYFCASSDSSAYNEQFFGPGTRLTVL.

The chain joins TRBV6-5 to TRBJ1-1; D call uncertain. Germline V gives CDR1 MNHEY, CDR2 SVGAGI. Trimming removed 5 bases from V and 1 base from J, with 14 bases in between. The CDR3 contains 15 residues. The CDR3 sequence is CASSPNKRRNTEAFF. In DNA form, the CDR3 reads TGTGCCAGCAGTCCGAATAAACGGAGGAACACTGAAGCTTTCTTT.

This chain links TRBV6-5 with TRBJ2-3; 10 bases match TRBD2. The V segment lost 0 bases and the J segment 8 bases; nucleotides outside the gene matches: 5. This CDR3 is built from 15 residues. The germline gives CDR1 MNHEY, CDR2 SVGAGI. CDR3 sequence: CASSYSRLAGSTQYF. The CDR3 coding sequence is TGTGCCAGCAGTTACTCGAGACTAGCGGGTAGTACGCAGTATTTT.

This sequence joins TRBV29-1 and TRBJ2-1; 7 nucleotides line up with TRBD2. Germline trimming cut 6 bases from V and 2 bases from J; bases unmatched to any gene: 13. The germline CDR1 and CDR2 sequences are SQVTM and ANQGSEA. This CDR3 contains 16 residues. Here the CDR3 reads CSVAGLADATYNEQFF. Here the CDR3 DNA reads TGCAGCGTCGCAGGGCTAGCGGACGCAACCTACAATGAGCAGTTCTTC.

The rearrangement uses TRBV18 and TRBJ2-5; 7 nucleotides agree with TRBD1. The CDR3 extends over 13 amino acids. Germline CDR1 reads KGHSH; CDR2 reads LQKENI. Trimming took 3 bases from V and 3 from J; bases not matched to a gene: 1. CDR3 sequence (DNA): TGTGCCAGCTCACCCGACAGGGAAGAGACCCAGTACTTC. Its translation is CASSPDREETQYF.

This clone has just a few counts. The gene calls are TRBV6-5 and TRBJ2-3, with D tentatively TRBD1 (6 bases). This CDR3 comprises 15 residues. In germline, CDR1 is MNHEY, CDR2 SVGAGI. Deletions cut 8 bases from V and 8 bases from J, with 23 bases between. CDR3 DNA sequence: TGTGCCAGCCTCCGGGACACCTCATTAGGGGCTACGCAGTATTTT. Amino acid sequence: CASLRDTSLGATQYF.

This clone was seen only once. The CDR3 DNA sequence: TGTGCCAGCAGAACGGACAGGGCCCGCGGCTACACCTTC. Protein sequence: CASRTDRARGYTF. The V and J genes are TRBV6-5 and TRBJ1-2, with 8 bases aligning to TRBD1. Germline lookup yields CDR1 MNHEY and CDR2 SVGAGI. The CDR3 extends over 13 amino acids. V was pared by 6 bases and J by 8 bases, with 8 bases of the junction left unmatched.